This TCR beta chain is from a study of blood T cell repertoires in COVID-19. The wider study: T cells, B-cell-depleted T cells, or PBMCs supplied cDNA or gDNA.

As for this clone: The same CDR3 is also encoded by other DNA sequences in this sample.

This CDR3 is 13 amino acids long. From germline, CDR1 is SNHLY and CDR2 FYNNEI. V lost 2 bases, J lost 4 bases, and 8 bases lay in between. Assay: immunoSEQ multiplex PCR; the TCRdb copy retains only in-frame clones and omits some. Among roughly 250,000 clones listed, roughly 80% were seen once. The sample comprised peripheral blood. The TCR originated in a woman in her sixties with active or convalescent COVID-19. This chain links TRBV2 with TRBJ1-2; the D gene is possibly TRBD1 (6 bases). The CDR3 is CASSEQGTYGYTF. The DNA for the CDR3 is TGTGCCAGCAGTGAACAGGGGACCTATGGCTACACCTTC.